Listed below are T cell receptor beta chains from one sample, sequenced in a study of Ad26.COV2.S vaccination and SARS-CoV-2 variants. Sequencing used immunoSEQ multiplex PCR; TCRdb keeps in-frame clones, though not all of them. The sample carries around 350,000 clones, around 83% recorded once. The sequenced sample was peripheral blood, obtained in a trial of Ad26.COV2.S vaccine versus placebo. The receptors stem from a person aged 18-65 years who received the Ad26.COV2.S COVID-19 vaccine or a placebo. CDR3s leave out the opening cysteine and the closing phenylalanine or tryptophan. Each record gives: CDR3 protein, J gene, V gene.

CDR3: ASRLGGRGNTEAF
J: TRBJ1-1
V: TRBV7-8

CDR3: ASRPTGKGQPQH
J: TRBJ1-5
V: TRBV6-5

CDR3: ASSLGAGDEKLF
J: TRBJ1-4
V: TRBV7-9

CDR3: ASGYGTGVVNEQF
J: TRBJ2-1
V: TRBV12-5

CDR3: ASSVSPQLAGGADTQY
J: TRBJ2-3
V: TRBV27

CDR3: ASSLGRGVQRGRTDTQY
J: TRBJ2-3
V: TRBV7-9

CDR3: SALGQVYGYT
J: TRBJ1-2
V: TRBV29-1

CDR3: ASSDRYLREQY
J: TRBJ2-7
V: TRBV2

CDR3: ASSKIGTGGTNAEAF
J: TRBJ1-1
V: TRBV6-2/TRBV6-3

CDR3: ASKSSGTTYYEQY
J: TRBJ2-7
V: TRBV5-1

CDR3: ASSPGTNTGELF
J: TRBJ2-2
V: TRBV9

CDR3: ASSESEHNEQF
J: TRBJ2-1
V: TRBV10-1

CDR3: AALAGGRETQY
J: TRBJ2-5
V: TRBV28

CDR3: ATSDYGDTEAF
J: TRBJ1-1
V: TRBV24-1

CDR3: ASSFTGLGEQF
J: TRBJ2-1
V: TRBV7-9

CDR3: ASSYQTGGGGEQY
J: TRBJ2-7
V: TRBV6-5

CDR3: ASSSGLAGGPGTDTQY
J: TRBJ2-3
V: TRBV7-2

CDR3: ASSPQRKDEGGGLYEQY
J: TRBJ2-7
V: TRBV10-1

CDR3: ASSQAGGRGTGELF
J: TRBJ2-2
V: TRBV3-1/TRBV3-2

CDR3: ASNPGQGARETQY
J: TRBJ2-5
V: TRBV10-2

CDR3: ASSQGALAGGMGYNEQF
J: TRBJ2-1
V: TRBV4-1

CDR3: ASRAIGGNSPLH
J: TRBJ1-6
V: TRBV27

CDR3: ASSLWRGRSPEQY
J: TRBJ2-7
V: TRBV5-6

CDR3: ASSLYLAEETQY
J: TRBJ2-5
V: TRBV5-1

CDR3: SVDKAGGPSNEQF
J: TRBJ2-1
V: TRBV29-1

CDR3: ASSIGKRLAVYNEQF
J: TRBJ2-1
V: TRBV7-8

CDR3: AWTKSGRALTQY
J: TRBJ2-3
V: TRBV30

CDR3: ASSFTGGEQY
J: TRBJ2-7
V: TRBV5-6

CDR3: AIRGAGVGGETQY
J: TRBJ2-5
V: TRBV10-3

CDR3: ASSYSGQGVTGELF
J: TRBJ2-2
V: TRBV6-5

CDR3: ASSLSGGFGYGYT
J: TRBJ1-2
V: TRBV13

CDR3: ASSQPGSETQY
J: TRBJ2-5
V: TRBV6-5

CDR3: ASSQDFAGYNEQF
J: TRBJ2-1
V: TRBV4-3

CDR3: ASSARDRGSEAF
J: TRBJ1-1
V: TRBV4-1

CDR3: ASSFGSFRVRGYT
J: TRBJ1-2
V: TRBV28

CDR3: ASSEIAKNIQY
J: TRBJ2-4
V: TRBV12-3/TRBV12-4

CDR3: ASSFRRMNTEAF
J: TRBJ1-1
V: TRBV28

CDR3: ASRPGQGAGGYT
J: TRBJ1-2
V: TRBV3-1/TRBV3-2

CDR3: ASSRGTGDQPQH
J: TRBJ1-5
V: TRBV6-5

CDR3: ASSHDLTGTFAEAF
J: TRBJ1-1
V: TRBV4-3

CDR3: ASSPRTSGRMSSYNEQF
J: TRBJ2-1
V: TRBV9

CDR3: ASSLTVNTEAF
J: TRBJ1-1
V: TRBV5-8

CDR3: ASSTGRGGSYEQY
J: TRBJ2-7
V: TRBV7-9

CDR3: ASSYSGNNSPLH
J: TRBJ1-6
V: TRBV6-2/TRBV6-3

CDR3: ASSEMRGDGHEQF
J: TRBJ2-1
V: TRBV2

CDR3: ASSLGAPNAGGNTEAF
J: TRBJ1-1
V: TRBV5-4

CDR3: ASRRASGTNNEQF
J: TRBJ2-1
V: TRBV27

CDR3: ASSPQGASTNYGYT
J: TRBJ1-2
V: TRBV5-1

CDR3: ASSLAGKGQGLSYEQY
J: TRBJ2-7
V: TRBV7-6

CDR3: ASSIQGATSPLH
J: TRBJ1-6
V: TRBV19

CDR3: ASSKGDRERGQPQH
J: TRBJ1-5
V: TRBV5-1

CDR3: ASSQTPYEQY
J: TRBJ2-7
V: TRBV3-1/TRBV3-2

CDR3: ASSQSTSNRETQY
J: TRBJ2-5
V: TRBV14

CDR3: ASSQEDRAGAEQY
J: TRBJ2-7
V: TRBV4-1

CDR3: ASSPGTGIQKLF
J: TRBJ1-4
V: TRBV27

CDR3: ASSPSGWNTEAF
J: TRBJ1-1
V: TRBV6-5

CDR3: ASSGQLAGEDTQY
J: TRBJ2-3
V: TRBV5-1